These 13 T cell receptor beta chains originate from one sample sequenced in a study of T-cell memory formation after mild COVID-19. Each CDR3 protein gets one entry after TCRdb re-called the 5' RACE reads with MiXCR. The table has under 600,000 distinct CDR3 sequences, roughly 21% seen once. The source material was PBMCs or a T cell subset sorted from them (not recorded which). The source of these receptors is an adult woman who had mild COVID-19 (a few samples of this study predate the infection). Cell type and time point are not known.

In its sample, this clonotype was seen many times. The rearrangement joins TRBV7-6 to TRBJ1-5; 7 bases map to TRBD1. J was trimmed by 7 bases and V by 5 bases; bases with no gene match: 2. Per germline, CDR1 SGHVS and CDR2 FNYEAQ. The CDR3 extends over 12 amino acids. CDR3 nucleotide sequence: TGTGCCAGCAGCGCACAGGGGCAGCCCCAGCATTTT. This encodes CASSAQGQPQHF.

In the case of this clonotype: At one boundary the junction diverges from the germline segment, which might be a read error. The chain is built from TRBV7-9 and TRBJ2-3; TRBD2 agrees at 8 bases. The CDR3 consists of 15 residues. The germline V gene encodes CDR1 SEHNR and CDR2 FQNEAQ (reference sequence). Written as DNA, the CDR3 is TGTGCCAGCAGGTTAGCGGGACTTCGCACAGATACGCAGTATTTT. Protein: CASRLAGLRTDTQYF.

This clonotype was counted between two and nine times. The CDR3 nucleotides read TGCGCCAGCAGCCAAGATCGTACGACAGGGGCAGATACGCAGTATTTT. Translated, it gives CASSQDRTTGADTQYF. The rearrangement uses TRBV4-1 and TRBJ2-3, with 8 bases aligning to TRBD1. The CDR3 sequence is 16 residues long. V trimming: 0 bases; J trimming: 4 bases; junction bases outside the gene matches: 6. CDR1 is MGHRA, CDR2 YSYEKL, per germline.

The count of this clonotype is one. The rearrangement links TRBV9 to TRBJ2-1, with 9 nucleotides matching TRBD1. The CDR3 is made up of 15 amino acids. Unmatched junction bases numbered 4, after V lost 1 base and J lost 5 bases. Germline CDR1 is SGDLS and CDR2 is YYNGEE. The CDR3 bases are TGTGCCAGCAGCGTAAGAGGACAGGGGAACAATGAGCAGTTCTTC. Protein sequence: CASSVRGQGNNEQFF. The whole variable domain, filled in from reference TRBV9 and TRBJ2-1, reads DSGVTQTPKHLITATGQRVTLRCSPRSGDLSVYWYQQSLDQGLQFLIQYYNGEERAKGNILERFSAQQFPDLHSELNLSSLELGDSALYFCASSVRGQGNNEQFFGPGTRLTVL.

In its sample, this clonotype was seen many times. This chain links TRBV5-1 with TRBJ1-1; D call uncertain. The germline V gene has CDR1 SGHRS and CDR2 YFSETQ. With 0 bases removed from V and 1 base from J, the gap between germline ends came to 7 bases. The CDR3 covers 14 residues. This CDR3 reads CASSLGPSNTEAFF. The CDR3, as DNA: TGCGCCAGCAGCTTGGGACCTTCGAACACTGAAGCTTTCTTT.

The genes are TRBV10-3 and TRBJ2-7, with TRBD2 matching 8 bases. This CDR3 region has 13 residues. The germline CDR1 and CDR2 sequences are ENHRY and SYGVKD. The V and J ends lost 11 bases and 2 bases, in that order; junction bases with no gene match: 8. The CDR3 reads CAADRGGTYEQYF. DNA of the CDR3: TGTGCCGCCGATCGGGGGGGCACCTACGAGCAGTACTTC.

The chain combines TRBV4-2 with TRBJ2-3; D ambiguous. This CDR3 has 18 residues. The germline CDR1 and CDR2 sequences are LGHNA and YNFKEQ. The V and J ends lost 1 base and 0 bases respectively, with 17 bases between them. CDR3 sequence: CASSQAGSPLASTDTQYF. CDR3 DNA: TGTGCCAGCAGCCAAGCCGGGTCCCCCCTCGCTAGCACAGATACGCAGTATTTT.

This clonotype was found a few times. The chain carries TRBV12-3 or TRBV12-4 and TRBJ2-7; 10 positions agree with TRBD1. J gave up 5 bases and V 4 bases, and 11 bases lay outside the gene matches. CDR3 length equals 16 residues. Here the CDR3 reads CASSSSTGGALHEQYF. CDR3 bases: TGTGCCAGCAGTTCATCGACAGGGGGCGCGTTACACGAGCAGTACTTC.

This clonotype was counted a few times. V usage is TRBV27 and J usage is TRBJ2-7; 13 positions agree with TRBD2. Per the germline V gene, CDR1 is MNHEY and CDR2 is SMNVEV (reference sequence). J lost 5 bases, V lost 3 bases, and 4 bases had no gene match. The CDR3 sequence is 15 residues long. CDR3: CASSFGTSGVNEQYF. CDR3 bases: TGTGCCAGCAGTTTCGGGACTAGCGGGGTGAACGAGCAGTACTTC.

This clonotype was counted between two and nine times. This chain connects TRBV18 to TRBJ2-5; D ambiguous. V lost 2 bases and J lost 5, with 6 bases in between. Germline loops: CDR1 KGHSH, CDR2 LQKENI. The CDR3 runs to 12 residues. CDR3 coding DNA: TGTGCCAGCTCACCAGGGATGGAGACCCAGTACTTC. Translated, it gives CASSPGMETQYF.

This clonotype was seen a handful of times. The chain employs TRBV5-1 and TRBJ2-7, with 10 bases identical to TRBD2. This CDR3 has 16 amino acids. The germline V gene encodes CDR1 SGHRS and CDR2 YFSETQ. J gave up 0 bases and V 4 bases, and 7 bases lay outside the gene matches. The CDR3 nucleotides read TGCGCCAGCAGCCCCAATAGCGGGAGGAGCTCCTACGAGCAGTACTTC. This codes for CASSPNSGRSSYEQYF.

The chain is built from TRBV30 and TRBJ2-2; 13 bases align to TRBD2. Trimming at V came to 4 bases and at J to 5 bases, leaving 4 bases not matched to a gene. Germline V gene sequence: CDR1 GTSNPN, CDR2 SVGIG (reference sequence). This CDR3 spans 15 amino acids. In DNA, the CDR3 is TGTGCCTGGACGGGACTAGCGGGGAGGACCGGGGAGCTGTTTTTT. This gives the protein CAWTGLAGRTGELFF.

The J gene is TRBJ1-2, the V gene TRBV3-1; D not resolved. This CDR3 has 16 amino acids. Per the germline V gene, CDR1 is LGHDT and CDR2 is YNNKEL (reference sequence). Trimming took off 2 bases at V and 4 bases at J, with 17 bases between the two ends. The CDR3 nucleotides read TGTGCCAGCAGCCAACTCCCACCCCCGGAATCCTATGGCTACACCTTC. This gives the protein CASSQLPPPESYGYTF.